This T cell receptor beta chain stems from a study of radiotherapy plus CTLA-4 blockade in lung cancer. Across the study: Among all patients, roughly 17% showed objective responses, while roughly 31% had disease control. Overall study results and limits: In blood, early T cell clone dynamics reportedly predicted response best, together with interferon-beta. After radiotherapy and ipilimumab, tumor-derived clones expanded in peripheral blood.

Sequencing was performed with immunoSEQ multiplex PCR; in TCRdb, only in-frame clones are kept and a portion is missing. The data hold tens of thousands of clones, with 70% to 90% observed a single time. The study gave focal radiation plus ipilimumab CTLA-4 blockade to patients with chemo-refractory metastatic non-small-cell lung cancer. Germline CDR1 reads MNHEY; CDR2 reads SMNVEV (reference sequence). V was clipped by 3 bases and J by 3 bases, with 11 bases between them. This CDR3 is built from 14 residues. Comments on this clone: Its antigen remains unidentified.

The clonotype was recovered from a human donor with non-small cell lung cancer that progressed on radiotherapy plus ipilimumab. The chain couples TRBV27 to TRBJ2-5; D remains unclear. The input for sequencing was peripheral blood, taken from a patient treated with radiotherapy plus ipilimumab. The CDR3 reads CASSFKMAEETQYF. CDR3 bases: TGTGCCAGCAGTTTTAAAATGGCTGAAGAGACCCAGTACTTC.